This T cell receptor (beta chain) was sequenced for a study of blood T cell repertoires in COVID-19. About the research overall: There were acute and convalescent COVID-19 samples, and they came from the United States, Italy and Spain. Nucleic acid was either cDNA or gDNA, and it came from T cells, B-cell-depleted T cells, or PBMCs.

In the authors' workflow: Estimates of nucleated cell counts were drawn from the amplification of reference gene primers. Some clones are missing from TCRdb's copy, which holds only in-frame ones; the method was immunoSEQ multiplex PCR. V, J and clone size derive from that table, while D and trimming were established from the DNA sequence. The sample holds about 210,000 clones, 84% seen once. V lost 4 bases and J 7 bases, leaving 13 bases between the germline ends. Germline-derived CDR1 and CDR2 are LNHDA and SQIVND (reference sequence). The CDR3 covers 13 residues. Sequencing used peripheral blood. The clonotype originates from a woman aged 45-65 years with active or convalescent COVID-19. The chain carries TRBV19 and TRBJ1-2; D is possibly TRBD1 (6 bases). The CDR3 DNA reads as TGTGCCAGTAGTAACAGGGATCGTGGTGGCTACACCTTC. It yields the protein CASSNRDRGGYTF.